Listed below are T cell receptor beta chains from one sample, sequenced in a study of graft-versus-host responses after intestinal transplantation. Clones were read by immunoSEQ multiplex PCR, and TCRdb kept only the in-frame ones, dropping some. Here the sample spans over 75,000 clones, 85% to 95% being singletons. No antigen has been assigned to these receptors. Sequencing was performed on unstimulated CD8+ T cells sorted from spleen or lymph node cells, taken before transplant. The receptors shown here come from a human donor who was the organ donor for an intestinal transplant. CDR3s include the opening cysteine and the closing phenylalanine or tryptophan. A D gene is named only where the DNA matches it firmly. Size is stated for part of the rows, as once, few or many counts, or as a class when the clone is expanded.

v_gene	d_gene	abundance	j_gene	CDR3aa	CDR3nt
TRBV5-4	.	.	TRBJ1-1	CASSPTRDFGNTEAFF	TGTGCCAGCAGCCCCACTAGGGACTTCGGGAACACTGAAGCTTTCTTT
TRBV27	TRBD1	.	TRBJ2-7	CASSLHRGPGEQYF	TGTGCCAGCAGTTTACACAGGGGGCCGGGGGAGCAGTACTTC
TRBV7-2	.	once	TRBJ2-1	CASSLAPAVWGNEQFF	TGTGCCAGCAGCTTAGCGCCAGCGGTCTGGGGCAATGAGCAGTTCTTC
TRBV6-6	TRBD2	once	TRBJ2-7	CASSFSTSGSGYEQYF	TGTGCCAGCAGTTTCTCGACTAGCGGGAGCGGGTACGAGCAGTACTTC
TRBV9	.	.	TRBJ1-2	CATNGGRGNYGYTF	TGTGCCACTAACGGTGGGCGGGGTAACTATGGCTACACCTTC
TRBV7-9	.	once	TRBJ1-1	CASSTAGNTEAFF	TGTGCCAGCAGCACGGCGGGGAACACTGAAGCTTTCTTT
TRBV18	.	once	TRBJ1-2	CASSPPANYGYTF	TGTGCCAGCTCACCACCGGCCAACTATGGCTACACCTTC
TRBV7-9	.	.	TRBJ2-3	CASSLGGNADTQYF	TGTGCCAGCAGCTTAGGCGGGAACGCAGATACGCAGTATTTT
TRBV29-1	.	.	TRBJ2-7	CSVEHIYEQYF	TGCAGCGTTGAACACATCTACGAGCAGTACTTC
TRBV4-1	TRBD2	.	TRBJ2-1	CASSQWTSGSFSEQFF	TGCGCCAGCAGCCAATGGACTAGCGGGAGTTTTAGTGAGCAGTTCTTC
TRBV27	.	.	TRBJ1-5	CASSTPRDSNQPQHF	TGTGCCAGCAGCACCCCGAGGGATAGCAATCAGCCCCAGCATTTT
TRBV11-2	TRBD1	.	TRBJ1-2	CASSFAGGWYYGYTF	TGTGCCAGCAGCTTTGCAGGGGGCTGGTACTATGGCTACACCTTC
TRBV30	.	.	TRBJ1-5	CAWSLGGANQPQHF	TGTGCCTGGAGCCTGGGGGGGGCGAATCAGCCCCAGCATTTT
TRBV13	TRBD2	.	TRBJ2-7	CASSHGRGSYEQYF	TGTGCCAGCAGCCACGGGAGGGGGTCCTACGAGCAGTACTTC
TRBV15	TRBD2	.	TRBJ2-1	CATRNLAEYNEQFF	TGTGCCACCAGAAATCTAGCGGAGTACAATGAGCAGTTCTTC
TRBV12-5	.	.	TRBJ2-2	CASGYMRTGELFF	TGTGCTAGTGGCTATATGCGGACCGGGGAGCTGTTTTTT
TRBV15	TRBD2	.	TRBJ2-7	CATQHPGTSDEQYF	TGTGCCACACAACATCCCGGGACTAGCGACGAGCAGTACTTC
TRBV6-1	TRBD1	.	TRBJ2-3	CASSGGTVIPSTDTQYF	TGTGCCAGCAGTGGAGGGACAGTGATTCCTAGCACAGATACGCAGTATTTT
TRBV18	.	.	TRBJ1-6	CASSLAGGSGSYNSPLHF	TGTGCCAGCTCACTAGCCGGAGGGAGCGGCTCCTATAATTCACCCCTCCACTTT
TRBV5-4	TRBD2	.	TRBJ2-7	CASSGTSGDGLGNAYEQYF	TGTGCCAGCAGCGGGACTAGCGGGGACGGTTTGGGAAACGCCTACGAGCAGTACTTC
TRBV11-1	.	.	TRBJ2-7	CASSYAPQGPYYEQYF	TGTGCCAGCAGCTACGCTCCCCAGGGGCCCTACTACGAGCAGTACTTC
TRBV28	TRBD2	.	TRBJ2-7	CASSPELAGANEQYF	TGTGCCAGCAGTCCGGAACTAGCGGGAGCTAACGAGCAGTACTTC
TRBV4-2	TRBD2	.	TRBJ2-4	CASSPSGENIQYF	TGTGCCAGCAGCCCTAGCGGGGAAAACATTCAGTACTTC
TRBV9	TRBD2	.	TRBJ2-2	CASSVTGLAGVWAGELFF	TGTGCCAGCAGCGTAACGGGACTAGCGGGAGTTTGGGCCGGGGAGCTGTTTTTT
TRBV7-8	TRBD2	.	TRBJ2-1	CASRNSGSSYNEQFF	TGTGCCAGCAGAAATAGCGGGAGCTCCTACAATGAGCAGTTCTTC
TRBV15	TRBD1	.	TRBJ1-5	CATSSGQGSFGNQPQHF	TGTGCCACCAGCAGTGGACAGGGGAGTTTCGGCAATCAGCCCCAGCATTTT
TRBV9	TRBD2	.	TRBJ2-7	CASSVALAGSYEQYF	TGTGCCAGCAGCGTAGCGCTAGCGGGAAGCTACGAGCAGTACTTC
TRBV30	TRBD2	.	TRBJ2-1	CAWSDMTSGPYNEQFF	TGTGCCTGGAGTGACATGACTAGCGGGCCATACAATGAGCAGTTCTTC
TRBV10-3	.	.	TRBJ1-2	CAISETYRDPSGYTF	TGTGCCATCAGTGAGACATACAGGGATCCCAGCGGCTACACCTTC
TRBV30	.	.	TRBJ2-1	CAGSVGGPGHEQFF	TGTGCCGGGTCGGTGGGGGGGCCTGGTCATGAGCAGTTCTTC
TRBV6-1	TRBD1	.	TRBJ2-1	CASSEAGTGHYNEQFF	TGTGCCAGCAGTGAAGCGGGGACAGGGCACTACAATGAGCAGTTCTTC
TRBV4-1	TRBD1	.	TRBJ1-1	CASSQENFRDRPNTEAFF	TGCGCCAGCAGCCAAGAGAATTTCAGGGACAGACCGAACACTGAAGCTTTCTTT
TRBV10-1	.	.	TRBJ1-2	CASSDKGLYGYTF	TGCGCCAGCAGTGATAAAGGACTCTATGGCTACACCTTC
TRBV7-3	.	.	TRBJ2-3	CASSLTWGQTDTQYF	TGTGCCAGCAGCTTAACTTGGGGGCAGACAGATACGCAGTATTTT
TRBV5-4	.	.	TRBJ1-1	CASSFNREAFF	TGTGCCAGCAGCTTCAACAGGGAAGCTTTCTTT
TRBV28	TRBD1	once	TRBJ1-1	CASSSDRGRTEAFF	TGTGCCAGCAGTTCAGACAGGGGGCGTACTGAAGCTTTCTTT
TRBV13	TRBD1	.	TRBJ2-1	CASSSPGQSSYNEQFF	TGTGCCAGCAGCTCACCGGGACAGAGCTCCTACAATGAGCAGTTCTTC
TRBV6-1	.	.	TRBJ1-1	CASSPPGYMNTEAFF	TGTGCCAGCAGTCCACCAGGGTACATGAACACTGAAGCTTTCTTT
TRBV29-1	.	.	TRBJ1-1	CSVVRLPGGRDTEAFF	TGCAGCGTTGTACGTCTCCCGGGAGGCCGGGACACTGAAGCTTTCTTT
TRBV14	TRBD2	.	TRBJ2-7	CASSLSGRAGEQYF	TGTGCCAGCAGCCTTAGCGGGAGGGCCGGCGAGCAGTACTTC
TRBV5-1	TRBD2	.	TRBJ2-7	CASSLYWRLADSYEQYF	TGCGCCAGCAGCTTGTATTGGCGACTAGCGGACTCCTACGAGCAGTACTTC
TRBV18	.	.	TRBJ1-5	CASSPQAGVRPQHF	TGTGCCAGCTCACCACAGGCAGGGGTACGGCCCCAGCATTTT
TRBV25-1	.	.	TRBJ1-3	CASSEYFQGRNTIYF	TGTGCCAGCAGTGAATATTTTCAGGGCCGGAACACCATATATTTT
TRBV19	.	few	TRBJ2-7	CASRDSGDYEQYF	TGTGCCAGCCGAGATAGCGGAGACTACGAGCAGTACTTC
TRBV9	TRBD1	.	TRBJ2-3	CASSVEDRGSTDTQYF	TGTGCCAGCAGCGTAGAGGACAGGGGTAGCACAGATACGCAGTATTTT
TRBV28	TRBD1	.	TRBJ2-1	CASSLFGTGPFF	TGTGCCAGCAGTTTATTCGGGACAGGCCCGTTCTTC
TRBV6-5	TRBD2	.	TRBJ2-7	CASSYGTSGYYEQYF	TGTGCCAGCAGTTACGGGACTAGCGGATACTACGAGCAGTACTTC
TRBV28	.	.	TRBJ2-7	CASSLNRGWLFEQYF	TGTGCCAGCAGTCTTAATCGGGGATGGCTATTCGAGCAGTACTTC
TRBV6-5	TRBD1	.	TRBJ1-6	CASRRTGGLISPLHF	TGTGCCAGCAGAAGGACAGGGGGCTTGATTTCACCCCTCCACTTT